These T cell receptor beta chains were read from a single sample in a study of T cell changes during pregnancy in multiple sclerosis. The repertoire was sequenced with immunoSEQ multiplex PCR; TCRdb's copy has only in-frame clones and lacks some. Among about 99,000 clones listed, 92% were seen once. This sample comprised peripheral blood, obtained after pregnancy. The receptor source for this set is a female donor with multiple sclerosis, enrolled in a pregnancy study. CDR3s include the opening cysteine and the closing phenylalanine or tryptophan. The order of the fields is CDR3 protein, CDR3 DNA, J gene, D gene, V gene, clone size. A D gene is named only where the DNA matches it firmly. Not every row has a clone size; where given, it reads once, few, many or a size class.

CDR3 protein: CASSLRGRGNIQYF
CDR3 DNA: TGTGCCAGCAGCTTAAGGGGGCGTGGGAACATTCAGTACTTC
J gene: TRBJ2-4
D gene: TRBD1
V gene: TRBV13
clone size: -

CDR3 protein: CASSALGETQYF
CDR3 DNA: TGTGCCAGCAGTGCACTAGGAGAGACCCAGTACTTC
J gene: TRBJ2-5
D gene: -
V gene: TRBV6-5
clone size: once

CDR3 protein: CASSDSGRAQFF
CDR3 DNA: TGTGCCAGCAGTGATAGCGGGAGGGCGCAGTTCTTC
J gene: TRBJ2-1
D gene: TRBD2
V gene: TRBV6-1
clone size: -

CDR3 protein: CASTGRGDNEQFF
CDR3 DNA: TGTGCCAGCACGGGGCGGGGGGACAATGAGCAGTTCTTC
J gene: TRBJ2-1
D gene: TRBD2
V gene: TRBV7-6
clone size: -

CDR3 protein: CASSLGSSYEQYF
CDR3 DNA: TGTGCCAGCAGCTTGGGCAGTTCCTACGAGCAGTACTTC
J gene: TRBJ2-7
D gene: -
V gene: TRBV5-4
clone size: -

CDR3 protein: CASSRGQGRSYNEQFF
CDR3 DNA: TGTGCCAGCAGCCGAGGACAGGGTCGCTCCTACAATGAGCAGTTCTTC
J gene: TRBJ2-1
D gene: TRBD1
V gene: TRBV11-2
clone size: -

CDR3 protein: CASSLAPSTGELFF
CDR3 DNA: TGTGCCAGCAGCTTAGCGCCCAGTACCGGGGAGCTGTTTTTT
J gene: TRBJ2-2
D gene: -
V gene: TRBV7-9
clone size: -

CDR3 protein: CASRRQINTGELFF
CDR3 DNA: TGTGCCAGCCGCCGACAGATAAACACCGGGGAGCTGTTTTTT
J gene: TRBJ2-2
D gene: -
V gene: TRBV6-1
clone size: -

CDR3 protein: CASRPPSGGRNEQFF
CDR3 DNA: TGTGCCAGCAGGCCCCCTAGCGGGGGGAGGAATGAGCAGTTCTTC
J gene: TRBJ2-1
D gene: TRBD2
V gene: TRBV2
clone size: -

CDR3 protein: CASSLGQGHTEAFF
CDR3 DNA: TGTGCCAGCAGCCTGGGACAGGGACACACTGAAGCTTTCTTT
J gene: TRBJ1-1
D gene: TRBD1
V gene: TRBV11-1
clone size: -

CDR3 protein: CASSQVFSVGFPYEQYF
CDR3 DNA: TGTGCCAGCAGCCAAGTTTTCTCAGTGGGCTTCCCCTACGAGCAGTACTTC
J gene: TRBJ2-7
D gene: -
V gene: TRBV14
clone size: once

CDR3 protein: CASSYDPLRKLFF
CDR3 DNA: TGTGCCAGCAGTTACGACCCCCTGAGGAAACTGTTTTTT
J gene: TRBJ1-4
D gene: -
V gene: TRBV6-6
clone size: -

CDR3 protein: CASSEYGGRPLHF
CDR3 DNA: TGTGCCAGCAGTGAATACGGAGGGCGGCCCCTCCACTTT
J gene: TRBJ1-6
D gene: -
V gene: TRBV25-1
clone size: -

CDR3 protein: CASSWTSGVNEQFF
CDR3 DNA: TGCGCCAGCAGCTGGACTAGCGGGGTCAATGAGCAGTTCTTC
J gene: TRBJ2-1
D gene: TRBD2
V gene: TRBV5-1
clone size: -

CDR3 protein: CASSIQGPGGGTEAFF
CDR3 DNA: TGTGCCAGCAGTATACAGGGCCCGGGGGGGGGCACTGAAGCTTTCTTT
J gene: TRBJ1-1
D gene: -
V gene: TRBV7-9
clone size: -

CDR3 protein: CASSILGQGNYGYTF
CDR3 DNA: TGTGCCAGCAGCATACTCGGACAGGGTAACTATGGCTACACCTTC
J gene: TRBJ1-2
D gene: TRBD1
V gene: TRBV5-6
clone size: -

CDR3 protein: CASSGGLAGQHGDQYF
CDR3 DNA: TGTGCCAGCAGTGGAGGGTTAGCGGGTCAACACGGGGACCAGTACTTC
J gene: TRBJ2-5
D gene: TRBD2
V gene: TRBV2
clone size: -

CDR3 protein: CASSLTGGHTIYF
CDR3 DNA: TGTGCCAGCAGTTTGACAGGGGGGCACACCATATATTTT
J gene: TRBJ1-3
D gene: TRBD1
V gene: TRBV28
clone size: -

CDR3 protein: CASRPGTGYYNEQFF
CDR3 DNA: TGTGCCAGCAGACCCGGGACAGGATACTACAATGAGCAGTTCTTC
J gene: TRBJ2-1
D gene: TRBD1
V gene: TRBV28
clone size: -

CDR3 protein: CASSISGGRELFF
CDR3 DNA: TGTGCCAGTAGTATCTCAGGCGGGAGGGAACTGTTTTTT
J gene: TRBJ1-4
D gene: -
V gene: TRBV19
clone size: -

CDR3 protein: CASRPFRAGATYTQYF
CDR3 DNA: TGTGCCAGCAGACCCTTTAGGGCGGGGGCGACGTATACGCAGTATTTT
J gene: TRBJ2-3
D gene: -
V gene: TRBV11-2
clone size: -

CDR3 protein: CASSQEREPSYEQYF
CDR3 DNA: TGTGCCAGCAGCCAAGAGCGGGAGCCTTCCTACGAGCAGTACTTC
J gene: TRBJ2-7
D gene: TRBD2
V gene: TRBV4-2
clone size: few

CDR3 protein: CASSPLAAGGGTEAFF
CDR3 DNA: TGTGCCAGCTCACCACTTGCTGCGGGGGGTGGCACTGAAGCTTTCTTT
J gene: TRBJ1-1
D gene: -
V gene: TRBV18
clone size: -

CDR3 protein: CASSPITSGTLPFF
CDR3 DNA: TGTGCCAGCAGCCCTATTACTAGCGGGACGCTTCCGTTCTTC
J gene: TRBJ2-1
D gene: TRBD2
V gene: TRBV11-2
clone size: -

CDR3 protein: CASSSRTGGFQPQHF
CDR3 DNA: TGTGCCAGCAGCTCAAGGACAGGGGGTTTTCAGCCCCAGCATTTT
J gene: TRBJ1-5
D gene: TRBD1
V gene: TRBV7-8
clone size: -

CDR3 protein: CATSRDPSGVNEKLFF
CDR3 DNA: TGTGCCACCAGCAGAGATCCGTCCGGGGTCAATGAAAAACTGTTTTTT
J gene: TRBJ1-4
D gene: -
V gene: TRBV15
clone size: few

CDR3 protein: CASSEEGGEMGEKLFF
CDR3 DNA: TGTGCCAGCAGTGAAGAAGGGGGCGAGATGGGTGAAAAACTGTTTTTT
J gene: TRBJ1-4
D gene: TRBD1
V gene: TRBV6-1
clone size: -

CDR3 protein: CASSLRGVDEQFF
CDR3 DNA: TGTGCCAGCAGCTTACGGGGGGTGGATGAGCAGTTCTTC
J gene: TRBJ2-1
D gene: TRBD2
V gene: TRBV5-4
clone size: -

CDR3 protein: CAISESQSGYGYTF
CDR3 DNA: TGTGCCATCAGTGAGTCCCAAAGCGGCTATGGCTACACCTTC
J gene: TRBJ1-2
D gene: -
V gene: TRBV10-3
clone size: -

CDR3 protein: CASSVRVGQGGSTQYF
CDR3 DNA: TGTGCCAGCAGTGTTAGGGTGGGACAGGGAGGTTCTACGCAGTATTTT
J gene: TRBJ2-3
D gene: TRBD1
V gene: TRBV6-1
clone size: once

CDR3 protein: CASGRRRLQFSYEQYF
CDR3 DNA: TGTGCTAGTGGCCGGAGGAGGCTACAATTCTCCTACGAGCAGTACTTC
J gene: TRBJ2-7
D gene: -
V gene: TRBV12-5
clone size: once

CDR3 protein: CSAFAPDRAKAGGYTF
CDR3 DNA: TGCAGCGCGTTCGCCCCCGACAGGGCGAAGGCTGGTGGCTACACCTTC
J gene: TRBJ1-2
D gene: TRBD1
V gene: TRBV29-1
clone size: -

CDR3 protein: CASRRDSGNTEAFF
CDR3 DNA: TGTGCCAGCCGTCGGGACAGTGGGAACACTGAAGCTTTCTTT
J gene: TRBJ1-1
D gene: TRBD1
V gene: TRBV18
clone size: -

CDR3 protein: CASSLMGRTAAHYGYTF
CDR3 DNA: TGTGCCAGCAGTTTAATGGGGCGCACCGCTGCACACTATGGCTACACCTTC
J gene: TRBJ1-2
D gene: -
V gene: TRBV27
clone size: -

CDR3 protein: CASSRGGGYGYTF
CDR3 DNA: TGTGCCAGTAGTAGAGGGGGCGGCTATGGCTACACCTTC
J gene: TRBJ1-2
D gene: TRBD1
V gene: TRBV19
clone size: -

CDR3 protein: CASTDQGNEQFF
CDR3 DNA: TGTGCCAGCACCGACCAGGGGAATGAGCAGTTCTTC
J gene: TRBJ2-1
D gene: -
V gene: TRBV2
clone size: -

CDR3 protein: CASRGPATNEKLFF
CDR3 DNA: TGTGCCAGCAGGGGCCCAGCAACTAATGAAAAACTGTTTTTT
J gene: TRBJ1-4
D gene: -
V gene: TRBV2
clone size: -

CDR3 protein: CASSVAPNLQADTQYF
CDR3 DNA: TGTGCCAGCAGCGTAGCTCCCAACTTACAGGCCGATACGCAGTATTTT
J gene: TRBJ2-3
D gene: -
V gene: TRBV9
clone size: -

CDR3 protein: CASSLGLDTQYF
CDR3 DNA: TGCGCCAGCAGCTTGGGACTAGATACGCAGTATTTT
J gene: TRBJ2-3
D gene: -
V gene: TRBV5-1
clone size: -

CDR3 protein: CASSPGVTGELFF
CDR3 DNA: TGTGCCAGCAGCCCCGGAGTTACCGGGGAGCTGTTTTTT
J gene: TRBJ2-2
D gene: -
V gene: TRBV7-9
clone size: few

CDR3 protein: CASSIVRGLNTEAFF
CDR3 DNA: TGTGCCAGTAGTATAGTCCGGGGTTTGAACACTGAAGCTTTCTTT
J gene: TRBJ1-1
D gene: -
V gene: TRBV19
clone size: once

CDR3 protein: CAWSVLLEQYF
CDR3 DNA: TGTGCCTGGAGTGTCCTGTTGGAGCAGTACTTC
J gene: TRBJ2-7
D gene: -
V gene: TRBV30
clone size: -

CDR3 protein: CASSPTRAARGETQYF
CDR3 DNA: TGTGCCAGCAGCCCCACGAGAGCGGCGCGGGGAGAGACCCAGTACTTC
J gene: TRBJ2-5
D gene: -
V gene: TRBV7-2
clone size: -

CDR3 protein: CASSSSGSSYNEQFF
CDR3 DNA: TGTGCCAGCAGCTCCAGCGGGAGCTCCTACAATGAGCAGTTCTTC
J gene: TRBJ2-1
D gene: TRBD2
V gene: TRBV9
clone size: -

CDR3 protein: CASSLGLALGTQYF
CDR3 DNA: TGCGCCAGCAGCTTGGGACTAGCTTTAGGGACCCAGTACTTC
J gene: TRBJ2-5
D gene: TRBD2
V gene: TRBV5-1
clone size: -

CDR3 protein: CASSPDRRNIKQYF
CDR3 DNA: TGTGCCAGCAGTCCGGACAGGAGAAATATAAAGCAGTACTTC
J gene: TRBJ2-7
D gene: TRBD1
V gene: TRBV28
clone size: -

CDR3 protein: CASSEGPNTEAFF
CDR3 DNA: TGTGCCAGCAGTGAAGGGCCGAACACTGAAGCTTTCTTT
J gene: TRBJ1-1
D gene: -
V gene: TRBV2
clone size: -

CDR3 protein: CASSPRDNSYEQYF
CDR3 DNA: TGTGCCAGCAGCCCCCGGGACAACTCCTACGAGCAGTACTTC
J gene: TRBJ2-7
D gene: -
V gene: TRBV11-3
clone size: -

CDR3 protein: CASSLVRLGEDTEAFF
CDR3 DNA: TGTGCCAGCAGCTTAGTCCGTTTGGGTGAGGACACTGAAGCTTTCTTT
J gene: TRBJ1-1
D gene: -
V gene: TRBV7-8
clone size: once

CDR3 protein: CASSPPRDRGSQETQYF
CDR3 DNA: TGCGCCAGCAGCCCACCCCGAGACAGGGGCTCCCAAGAGACCCAGTACTTC
J gene: TRBJ2-5
D gene: TRBD1
V gene: TRBV5-1
clone size: -

CDR3 protein: CAWRRRVSETQYF
CDR3 DNA: TGTGCCTGGAGAAGGAGGGTATCGGAGACCCAGTACTTC
J gene: TRBJ2-5
D gene: -
V gene: TRBV30
clone size: -

CDR3 protein: CASGRGNEQFF
CDR3 DNA: TGTGCCAGCGGAAGGGGAAATGAGCAGTTCTTC
J gene: TRBJ2-1
D gene: -
V gene: TRBV7-2
clone size: -

CDR3 protein: CASSSPTGQRSFRQYF
CDR3 DNA: TGTGCCAGCAGCTCACCGACCGGACAGCGGTCTTTCAGGCAGTACTTC
J gene: TRBJ2-7
D gene: -
V gene: TRBV28
clone size: -